These T cell receptor beta chains were read from a single sample in a study of T cells expressing NK-cell markers. TCRdb reprocessed the 5' RACE reads and stores each CDR3 protein as one record, lacking DNA. The table lists 500,000 or so distinct CDR3 sequences. The specimen sequenced was blood T cells: a sorted CD56 or NKG2C T cell subset, CD4+ or CD8+ T cells, or bulk PBMC T cells (not recorded which). Receptor source: a man aged 18 to 30 in good health. CDR3s include the opening cysteine and the closing phenylalanine or tryptophan.

v_call	j_call	cdr3_aa
TRBV7-9	TRBJ2-1	CASSPWVGRSYNEQFF
TRBV6-1	TRBJ1-5	CASRRQGGNQPQHF
TRBV12-3/TRBV12-4	TRBJ1-3	CASGSSGTTGNTIYF
TRBV6-2/TRBV6-3	TRBJ2-7	CASSSTKALDRTYEQYF
TRBV29-1	TRBJ1-2	CSARGGSGYGYTF
TRBV11-1	TRBJ2-1	CASSYPTSGRSYNEQFF
TRBV12-3/TRBV12-4	TRBJ2-7	CASSFRGQVFYEQYF
TRBV18	TRBJ2-4	CASSPGRQEKNIQYF
TRBV6-2/TRBV6-3	TRBJ1-3	CASTTGDSSGNTIYF
TRBV29-1	TRBJ2-2	CSVLLDREANTGELFF
TRBV3-1	TRBJ1-1	CASSHLTATEAFF
TRBV15	TRBJ1-1	CATSLRREAEAFF
TRBV5-1	TRBJ2-3	CASSFRQASTDTQYF
TRBV7-2	TRBJ2-1	CARIGLAGRVEQFF
TRBV2	TRBJ2-2	CASRRLGRSNTGELFF
TRBV4-1	TRBJ2-5	CASSQDADTGGPRETQYF